The 21 T cell receptor beta chains listed next were all sequenced from one sample in a study of cytomegalovirus exposure and HLA in healthy donors. 13 Jbeta primers and 60 Vbeta primers were used for the PCR. Using immunoSEQ multiplex PCR, the repertoire was profiled, and TCRdb retains in-frame clones only, with some absent. The table records about 150,000 clones, roughly 82% of them present only once. The material sequenced was PBMCs. The receptors derive from a man aged 25-40 years in good health and CMV-seronegative.

This clone was counted between two and nine times. The chain employs TRBV5-1 and TRBJ2-2, with unresolved D. This CDR3 spans 14 amino acids. The germline V gene has CDR1 SGHRS and CDR2 YFSETQ. V lost 1 base to trimming and J lost 7 bases, with 11 bases between them. The CDR3 DNA is TGCGCCAGCAGCTTGCGCTCCCCGAGCGGGGAGCTGTTTTTT. This encodes CASSLRSPSGELFF. The full variable domain, with the rest looked up from reference TRBV5-1 and TRBJ2-2, is KAGVTQTPRYLIKTRGQQVTLSCSPISGHRSVSWYQQTPGQGLQFLFEYFSETQRNKGNFPGRFSGRQFSNSRSEMNVSTLELGDSALYLCASSLRSPSGELFFGEGSRLTVL.

V is TRBV9 and J is TRBJ2-1; D is undetermined. V was trimmed by 0 bases and J by 10 bases, leaving 8 bases between them. Germline V gene sequence: CDR1 SGDLS, CDR2 YYNGEE. The length of the CDR3 is 12 residues. The CDR3 region is CASSVVNEEQFF. The CDR3 nucleotides read TGTGCCAGCAGCGTAGTTAACGAGGAGCAGTTCTTC. Combining the CDR3 with reference TRBV9 and TRBJ2-1 gives the whole variable domain DSGVTQTPKHLITATGQRVTLRCSPRSGDLSVYWYQQSLDQGLQFLIQYYNGEERAKGNILERFSAQQFPDLHSELNLSSLELGDSALYFCASSVVNEEQFFGPGTRLTVL.

This clone came up once. The V and J genes are TRBV15 and TRBJ2-5, with D perhaps TRBD2 (6 bases). Trimming stripped 4 bases from V and 4 bases from J, with 22 bases between. The germline CDR1 and CDR2 sequences are LNHNV and YYDKDF (reference sequence). This CDR3 region has 17 residues. CDR3: CATSKRRSEEGGETQYF. The CDR3 region has the DNA TGTGCCACCAGCAAGAGGCGTAGCGAGGAGGGTGGAGAGACCCAGTACTTC.

The V and J genes are TRBV28 and TRBJ2-5; TRBD2 matches at 14 bases. CDR1 and CDR2 from the germline V gene are MDHEN and SYDVKM. V trimming: 2 bases; J trimming: 5 bases; junction bases outside the gene matches: 10. The CDR3 runs 18 residues. This chain's CDR3 is CASSLGGTSGSRWETQYF. DNA of the CDR3: TGTGCCAGCAGTTTAGGGGGGACTAGCGGGAGCAGATGGGAGACCCAGTACTTC. The whole variable domain, filled in from reference TRBV28 and TRBJ2-5, reads DVKVTQSSRYLVKRTGEKVFLECVQDMDHENMFWYRQDPGLGLRLIYFSYDVKMKEKGDIPEGYSVSREKKERFSLILESASTNQTSMYLCASSLGGTSGSRWETQYFGPGTRLLVL.

CDR3 amino acids: CSVETGFNTGELFF. The CDR3 DNA sequence: TGCAGCGTTGAGACAGGTTTTAACACCGGGGAGCTGTTTTTT. The chain recombines TRBV29-1 with TRBJ2-2; TRBD1 is a possible D gene (6 bases). V lost 3 bases and J 2 bases, leaving 10 bases between the germline ends. Germline CDR1 is SQVTM and CDR2 is ANQGSEA. The CDR3 is 14 amino acids.

Notes on this clone: Distinct nucleotide sequences in the sample also encode this CDR3. This chain links TRBV6-4 with TRBJ1-5; TRBD1 matches at 11 bases. The CDR3 runs to 15 residues. The ends lost 6 bases at V and 5 bases at J; junction bases unmatched: 6. Germline-derived CDR1 and CDR2 are MRHNA and SNTAGT. For the CDR3, the DNA is TGTGCCAGCAGCCCCGGGACAGGGGGGGATCAGCCCCAGCATTTT. It specifies CASSPGTGGDQPQHF.

V usage is TRBV5-4 and J usage is TRBJ1-2, with 7 bases matching TRBD1. V gave up 0 bases and J gave up 8 bases; unmatched junction bases: 7. This CDR3 is 14 amino acids long. Germline V gene sequence: CDR1 SGHNT, CDR2 YYREEE (reference sequence). The DNA of the CDR3 is TGTGCCAGCAGCTTGGGGGGGGACAGCAAGGGCTACACCTTC. Amino acid sequence: CASSLGGDSKGYTF.

The rearrangement links TRBV5-1 to TRBJ2-7, with 9 bases lining up with TRBD2. The CDR3 loop spans 15 amino acids. V was pared by 0 bases and J by 4 bases, with 5 bases of the junction left unmatched. Germline V lookup: CDR1 SGHRS, CDR2 YFSETQ. CDR3 coding DNA: TGCGCCAGCAGCTTGGACACTAGCGGGTTATACGAGCAGTACTTC. This translates into CASSLDTSGLYEQYF.

This chain links TRBV4-2 with TRBJ1-2, with TRBD1 matching over 8 bases. The CDR3 totals 15 residues. V shed 4 bases and J 5 bases; nucleotides not matched to a gene: 9. Per the germline V gene, CDR1 is LGHNA and CDR2 is YNFKEQ. Here the CDR3 reads CASSRLTGEVYGYTF. DNA for the CDR3: TGTGCCAGCAGCCGATTGACAGGGGAGGTGTATGGCTACACCTTC.

The rearrangement joins TRBV19 to TRBJ1-1; TRBD1 matches at 7 bases. CDR1 is LNHDA and CDR2 is SQIVND in the germline V gene (reference sequence). The CDR3 is 14 residues long. The V and J ends lost 5 bases and 3 bases, in that order; junction bases with no gene match: 6. CDR3 nucleotide sequence: TGTGCCAGTAGTGGAACAGGGGACGACACTGAAGCTTTCTTT. Its translation: CASSGTGDDTEAFF.

This chain joins TRBV13 and TRBJ2-5; no firm D call. The J call may be incorrect, as the DNA end agrees better with TRBJ2-7. The CDR3 consists of 13 residues. Germline CDR1 reads PRHDT; CDR2 reads FYEKMQ (reference sequence). As DNA, the CDR3 is TGTGCCAGCAGCTTAAGGCAGAACTACGAGCAGTACTTC. Its protein product is CASSLRQNYEQYF.

The chain employs TRBV2 and TRBJ2-7; D perhaps matches TRBD1 (6 bases). V lost 3 bases and J 0 bases, leaving 15 bases between the germline ends. Germline CDR1 is SNHLY and CDR2 is FYNNEI. This CDR3 is built from 16 residues. This CDR3 is CASSDTWGLRSYEQYF. CDR3 in DNA: TGTGCCAGCAGTGACACTTGGGGGCTGCGCTCCTACGAGCAGTACTTC. Full variable domain (outside the CDR3, taken from reference TRBV2 and TRBJ2-7): EPEVTQTPSHQVTQMGQEVILRCVPISNHLYFYWYRQILGQKVEFLVSFYNNEISEKSEIFDDQFSVERPDGSNFTLKIRSTKLEDSAMYFCASSDTWGLRSYEQYFGPGTRLTVT.

V is TRBV7-9 and J is TRBJ2-7; 7 nucleotides agree with TRBD2. V was clipped by 3 bases and J by 4 bases; unmatched bases: 15. The length of the CDR3 is 17 residues. Germline CDR1 is SEHNR and CDR2 is FQNEAQ (reference sequence). This chain's CDR3 is CASSFGVGGPVGYEQYF. The CDR3 DNA sequence: TGTGCCAGCAGCTTCGGGGTGGGAGGGCCGGTCGGGTACGAGCAGTACTTC. Combining the CDR3 with reference TRBV7-9 and TRBJ2-7 gives the whole variable domain DTGVSQNPRHKITKRGQNVTFRCDPISEHNRLYWYRQTLGQGPEFLTYFQNEAQLEKSRLLSDRFSAERPKGSFSTLEIQRTEQGDSAMYLCASSFGVGGPVGYEQYFGPGTRLTVT.

Note on this clone: The junction differs from germline at one of its ends, possibly a read error. This chain links TRBV29-1 with TRBJ2-6; TRBD1 might be the D (6 bases). Germline values: CDR1 SQVTM, CDR2 ANQGSEA. This CDR3 is 17 amino acids long. The CDR3 protein is CSVEVGQSRSGANGLTF. The CDR3 DNA is TGCAGCGTTGAAGTTGGACAGTCTCGCTCTGGGGCCAACGGCCTGACTTTC.

V usage is TRBV6-1 and J usage is TRBJ1-2, with TRBD1 identical over 11 bases. Germline CDR1 and CDR2: MNHNS and SASEGT. The CDR3 has 14 amino acids. V lost 6 bases and J lost 7; bases outside the gene matches: 7. CDR3 coding DNA: TGTGCCAGCAGGTGGGACAGGGGGAGTGGTGGCTACACCTTC. Its protein product is CASRWDRGSGGYTF.

The CDR3 spells CASSPRAGSSYNEQFF. As DNA, the CDR3 is TGTGCCAGCTCACCGCGGGCGGGTAGCTCCTACAATGAGCAGTTCTTC. J is TRBJ2-1 and V is TRBV18; the D gene is possibly TRBD2 (5 bases). CDR1 is KGHSH and CDR2 is LQKENI in the germline V gene. The V end lost 3 bases, the J end lost 0 bases, and 12 bases lay between the germline ends. The CDR3 loop spans 16 amino acids.

The chain links TRBV28 to TRBJ1-2; 9 positions agree with TRBD1. Germline-derived CDR1 and CDR2 are MDHEN and SYDVKM. V dropped 6 bases and J dropped 5; count of bases not matched to a gene: 13. The CDR3 runs 16 residues. Here the CDR3 DNA reads TGTGCCAGCAGGGGGATGCGGGACAGGGACGGGTATGGCTACACCTTC. This encodes CASRGMRDRDGYGYTF.

This clone showed up just a few times. This chain uses TRBV6-6 with TRBJ1-6, with a weak D call TRBD1 (5 bases). Germline V gene sequence: CDR1 MNHNY, CDR2 SVGAGI (reference sequence). This CDR3 spans 14 amino acids. Trimming took 5 bases from V and 9 from J, leaving 14 bases between them. CDR3 sequence: CASSRGTGGSPLHF. Written as DNA, the CDR3 is TGTGCCAGCAGTCGAGGGACCGGGGGTTCACCCCTCCACTTT.

The genes are TRBV6-1 and TRBJ1-2, with D maybe TRBD1 (5 bases). In germline, CDR1 is MNHNS, CDR2 SASEGT. The CDR3 is made up of 14 amino acids. V was clipped by 8 bases and J by 0 bases, with 13 bases between them. The CDR3 DNA sequence: TGTGCCAGCGTTGTGACAGCCTCTAACTATGGCTACACCTTC. It specifies CASVVTASNYGYTF.

V gene TRBV30 combines with J gene TRBJ1-5, with TRBD1 identical over 10 bases. Looked up from germline, CDR1 is GTSNPN and CDR2 is SVGIG (reference sequence). Trimming removed 0 bases from V and 6 bases from J; junction bases left unmatched: 5. The CDR3 spans 15 residues. CDR3: CAWSVPGQGFQPQHF. The CDR3 DNA sequence: TGTGCCTGGAGTGTACCGGGACAGGGGTTTCAGCCCCAGCATTTT. The complete variable domain, with remaining parts taken from reference TRBV30 and TRBJ1-5, reads SQTIHQWPATLVQPVGSPLSLECTVEGTSNPNLYWYRQAAGRGLQLLFYSVGIGQISSEVPQNLSASRPQDRQFILSSKKLLLSDSGFYLCAWSVPGQGFQPQHFGDGTRLSIL.

This clone was seen once. The rearrangement joins TRBV6-5 to TRBJ2-1; 7 bases match TRBD1. The junction had 6 bases not matched to a gene; V was cut back by 5 bases and J by 2 bases. The CDR3 sequence is 15 residues long. Germline V lookup: CDR1 MNHEY, CDR2 SVGAGI. This chain's CDR3 is CASSPRQGPYNEQFF. CDR3 sequence (DNA): TGTGCCAGCAGTCCCCGACAGGGCCCCTACAATGAGCAGTTCTTC.